Each of the 19 T cell receptor beta chains below was sequenced from the same sample in a study of T cell changes during pregnancy in multiple sclerosis. Generated by immunoSEQ multiplex PCR, the TCRdb table keeps only in-frame clones and is missing some. The sample comprises 42,000 or so clones, approximately 94% of which are singletons, and around 0.33% rests with the top ten. This specimen consisted of CD4+ T cells from peripheral blood mononuclear cells, obtained after pregnancy. The receptors here all came from a female donor with multiple sclerosis, enrolled in a pregnancy study.

This chain uses TRBV29-1 with TRBJ1-1; 9 bases align to TRBD1. Germline V gene data show CDR1 as SQVTM and CDR2 as ANQGSEA. The V gene end was trimmed by 7 bases and the J gene end by 7 bases; junction bases not matched to a gene: 13. The CDR3 length is 14 residues. The CDR3 is CSANPGQGRGEAFF. The CDR3 DNA follows: TGCAGCGCTAACCCTGGACAGGGGCGAGGTGAAGCTTTCTTT.

The gene calls are TRBV19 and TRBJ2-7, with 8 bases matching TRBD2. This CDR3 region has 14 residues. The V and J ends lost 9 bases and 0 bases, in that order; junction bases with no gene match: 7. Germline lookup yields CDR1 LNHDA and CDR2 SQIVND (reference sequence). The chain's CDR3 is CASKKRGSSYEQYF. The CDR3 bases are TGTGCCAGCAAAAAGCGGGGGAGCTCCTACGAGCAGTACTTC.

The chain couples TRBV10-1 to TRBJ1-1, with D maybe TRBD1 (6 bases). The V gene's germline CDR1 is WNHNN and CDR2 SYGVQD (reference sequence). V shed 8 bases and J shed 3 bases, with 19 bases lying between them. The CDR3 totals 15 residues. Here the CDR3 reads CASQRGGDMHTEAFF. The CDR3 DNA sequence: TGCGCCAGCCAGAGGGGGGGCGATATGCACACTGAAGCTTTCTTT.

The CDR3 loop reads CASRNRGTGTPTRGYTF. In DNA form, the CDR3 reads TGTGCCAGCCGAAACAGGGGAACCGGGACGCCTACCAGGGGCTACACCTTC. The chain combines TRBV27 with TRBJ1-2, with 7 nucleotides matching TRBD1. The CDR3 loop spans 17 amino acids. The V gene's germline CDR1 is MNHEY and CDR2 SMNVEV (reference sequence). V lost 8 bases, J lost 8 bases, and 23 bases stayed unmatched.

The gene calls are TRBV29-1 and TRBJ1-2; possible D gene TRBD1, 5 bases. This CDR3 has 15 residues. Germline V lookup: CDR1 SQVTM, CDR2 ANQGSEA. Trimming removed 7 bases at V and 3 bases at J, with 21 bases between. The CDR3 reads CSDPVQGRVDYGYTF. In nucleotides, the CDR3 is TGCAGCGACCCCGTGCAGGGCAGGGTGGACTATGGCTACACCTTC.

The rearrangement links TRBV4-2 to TRBJ2-5; D remains ambiguous. The CDR3 contains 15 residues. V was cut by 0 bases and J by 2 bases, with 10 bases left in between. CDR1 is LGHNA and CDR2 is YNFKEQ in the germline V gene. The chain's CDR3 is CASSQDGPGQETQYF. As DNA, the CDR3 is TGTGCCAGCAGCCAAGATGGGCCAGGACAAGAGACCCAGTACTTC.

The chain combines TRBV15 with TRBJ1-2; D is perhaps TRBD1 (5 bases). V lost 0 bases and J lost 3, with 14 bases in between. The CDR3 runs 16 residues. Germline CDR1 is LNHNV and CDR2 is YYDKDF (reference sequence). The CDR3 reads CATSRDQGRAHYGYTF. The CDR3 DNA follows: TGTGCCACCAGCAGAGATCAGGGCAGGGCCCACTATGGCTACACCTTC. Looking up the rest from reference TRBV15 and TRBJ1-2 gives the full variable domain: DAMVIQNPRYQVTQFGKPVTLSCSQTLNHNVMYWYQQKSSQAPKLLFHYYDKDFNNEADTPDNFQSRRPNTSFCFLDIRSPGLGDTAMYLCATSRDQGRAHYGYTFGSGTRLTVV.

The chain uses TRBV5-1 and TRBJ2-5; 9 nucleotides match TRBD1. Per germline, CDR1 SGHRS and CDR2 YFSETQ. J gave up 5 bases and V 0 bases, and 5 bases lay outside the gene matches. The CDR3 is 15 residues long. The CDR3 DNA is TGCGCCAGCAGCTTGGCTGGGGACAGGGTTGAGACCCAGTACTTC. It codes for CASSLAGDRVETQYF.

The rearrangement links TRBV6-1 to TRBJ2-7, with D hard to call. Germline CDR1 reads MNHNS; CDR2 reads SASEGT. This CDR3 has 15 residues. In DNA, the CDR3 is TGTGCTACAGCCCCAGGTAGAATCCTCTCCTACGAGCAGTACTTC. Its protein product is CATAPGRILSYEQYF.

The chain carries TRBV19 and TRBJ2-2, with 9 bases that match TRBD2. Germline-derived CDR1 and CDR2 are LNHDA and SQIVND (reference sequence). V shed 5 bases, J shed 4 bases, and the junction held 5 bases outside the gene matches. There are 15 residues in the CDR3. This CDR3 reads CASSPGLAGTGELFF. The DNA of the CDR3 is TGTGCCAGTAGTCCGGGACTAGCAGGCACCGGGGAGCTGTTTTTT.

The rearrangement joins TRBV7-9 to TRBJ2-7, with 9 nucleotides matching TRBD2. Losses at the gene ends were 4 bases for V and 0 bases for J; bases not matched to a gene: 4. Looked up from germline, CDR1 is SEHNR and CDR2 is FQNEAQ (reference sequence). CDR3 length: 15 residues. The CDR3 DNA is TGTGCCAGCAGCTCTAGCGGGGCGAACTCCTACGAGCAGTACTTC. The encoded protein is CASSSSGANSYEQYF.

This rearrangement joins TRBV25-1 to TRBJ2-7, with TRBD1 identical over 7 bases. CDR1 MGHDK and CDR2 SYGVNS come from the germline V gene. With V trimmed by 5 bases and J by 4 bases, 8 bases remained unmatched. The CDR3 consists of 14 residues. This CDR3 is CASSKETGSYEQYF. CDR3 nucleotide sequence: TGTGCCAGCAGTAAAGAGACAGGGTCTTACGAGCAGTACTTC.

The chain carries TRBV5-5 and TRBJ2-1; TRBD2 aligns across 8 bases. The V segment lost 5 bases and the J segment 4 bases; nucleotides outside the gene matches: 8. The CDR3 totals 15 residues. Looked up from germline, CDR1 is SGHKS and CDR2 is YYEKEE (reference sequence). The CDR3 region has the DNA TGTGCCAGCAGTCCTTTTAGCGGGGCGTACAATGAGCAGTTCTTC. This codes for CASSPFSGAYNEQFF.

The J gene is TRBJ1-4, the V gene TRBV5-7; maybe TRBD1 (5 bases). TRBV5-7 is given ORF status, its function remaining uncertain. V was pared by 3 bases and J by 7 bases, with 19 bases between. This CDR3 is 16 amino acids long. In DNA form, the CDR3 reads TGTGCCAGCAGCTGGCTGATCAGGGTAATGGCTGAAAAACTGTTTTTT. This encodes CASSWLIRVMAEKLFF.

J is TRBJ2-1 and V is TRBV29-1, with 8 bases lining up with TRBD1. The CDR3 is made up of 12 amino acids. Germline values: CDR1 SQVTM, CDR2 ANQGSEA. CDR3 nucleotide sequence: TGCACAACAGGGGGATCCTACAATGAGCAGTTCTTC. Translation gives CTTGGSYNEQFF.

The chain couples TRBV6-6 to TRBJ2-5; D is ambiguous. V was clipped by 4 bases and J by 4 bases, with 7 bases between them. Germline V gives CDR1 MNHNY, CDR2 SVGAGI (reference sequence). This CDR3 is 12 amino acids long. The CDR3 spells CASSSGPETQYF. The CDR3 DNA follows: TGTGCCAGCAGTTCAGGCCCAGAGACCCAGTACTTC.

This chain uses TRBV27 with TRBJ2-7; 10 bases are shared with TRBD2. This CDR3 contains 18 residues. Germline trimming cut 4 bases from V and 3 bases from J; bases unmatched to any gene: 15. CDR1 is MNHEY and CDR2 is SMNVEV in the germline V gene (reference sequence). The DNA of the CDR3 is TGTGCCAGCAGTTCCCCTTCTAGCGGGGGCCGGACTTTCTACGAGCAGTACTTC. Its protein product is CASSSPSSGGRTFYEQYF.

The chain recombines TRBV21-1 with TRBJ1-1. TRBV21-1 corresponds to a pseudogene. CDR3 length equals 13 residues. CDR3 in DNA: TGTGCCAGCAGCAAAGGAGGGATCACTGAAGCTTTCTTT. Amino acid sequence: CASSKGGITEAFF.

This rearrangement joins TRBV6-1 to TRBJ2-1, with 10 bases identical to TRBD1. From germline, CDR1 is MNHNS and CDR2 SASEGT. CDR3 length: 14 residues. V shed 6 bases, J shed 8 bases, and the junction held 7 bases outside the gene matches. The chain's CDR3 is CASSKTGGKDEQFF. CDR3 DNA: TGTGCCAGCAGCAAGACAGGGGGCAAGGATGAGCAGTTCTTC.